The 16 T cell receptor beta chains given below trace back to one sample, sequenced in a study of blood T cell repertoires in COVID-19. Sequencing was performed with immunoSEQ multiplex PCR; in TCRdb, only in-frame clones are kept and a portion is missing. Of 250,000 to 300,000 clones in the sample, about 89% are singletons; the top ten hold 8.8%. The sequenced sample consisted of PBMCs or T cells enriched from blood (not recorded which). The receptors derive from a man in his forties who had recovered from COVID-19.

CDR3 sequence: CASSLDRGLDGYTF. As DNA, the CDR3 is TGCGCCAGCAGCTTGGACAGGGGGCTTGACGGCTACACCTTC. The chain joins TRBV5-1 to TRBJ1-2, with TRBD1 matching 9 bases. There are 14 residues in the CDR3. Germline V gene sequence: CDR1 SGHRS, CDR2 YFSETQ. Trimming took 0 bases from V and 8 from J; bases not matched to a gene: 5.

This chain joins TRBV11-3 and TRBJ2-5, with D possibly being TRBD2 (5 bases). The CDR3 runs to 17 residues. Germline CDR1 SGHNT, CDR2 YENEEA. Trimming took 0 bases from V and 4 from J, leaving 18 bases between them. CDR3 nucleotides: TGTGCCAGCAGCTTAGATCCGTTGGTGGGAGTGGGAGAGACCCAGTACTTC. Translating gives CASSLDPLVGVGETQYF.

The chain recombines TRBV5-1 with TRBJ2-7; D call uncertain. The CDR3 is 13 residues long. V gave up 0 bases and J gave up 1 base, with 5 bases separating them. CDR1 is SGHRS and CDR2 is YFSETQ in the germline V gene. The CDR3 bases are TGCGCCAGCAGCTTGGGGAGTTCCTACGAGCAGTACTTC. It is translated as CASSLGSSYEQYF.

Concerning this clone: The junction departs from germline at one end; a sequencing error may be responsible. The chain couples TRBV5-6 to TRBJ1-6, with 9 bases that match TRBD1. Germline lookup yields CDR1 SGHDT and CDR2 YYEEEE. CDR3 length equals 13 residues. CDR3 coding DNA: TGTGTCAGCTCTGACAGGGGGGTATCACCCCTCCACTTT. As protein: CVSSDRGVSPLHF.

The chain recombines TRBV19 with TRBJ1-4; no firm D call. The germline V gene encodes CDR1 LNHDA and CDR2 SQIVND (reference sequence). V was pared by 1 base and J by 2 bases, with 8 bases between. The CDR3 is 15 residues long. The CDR3 is CASSIAAGTNEKLFF. CDR3 coding DNA: TGTGCCAGTAGTATAGCGGCGGGGACTAATGAAAAACTGTTTTTT.

The V and J genes are TRBV2 and TRBJ1-4, with TRBD1 matching 7 bases. CDR1 and CDR2 from the germline V gene are SNHLY and FYNNEI. This CDR3 has 16 amino acids. The V segment lost 8 bases and the J segment 7 bases; nucleotides outside the gene matches: 16. The CDR3 is CASLGRRGRRLEKLFF. The CDR3 bases are TGTGCCAGCTTAGGAAGGAGGGGGCGTCGTCTTGAAAAACTGTTTTTT.

V is TRBV9 and J is TRBJ2-1, with a weak D call TRBD1 (6 bases). Looked up from germline, CDR1 is SGDLS and CDR2 is YYNGEE. The CDR3 spans 15 residues. V was pared by 0 bases and J by 6 bases, with 13 bases between. The CDR3 DNA sequence: TGTGCCAGCAGCGTAGTGGGGGCGCCCCCCAATGAGCAGTTCTTC. Residues: CASSVVGAPPNEQFF. The variable domain in full, completed from reference TRBV9 and TRBJ2-1, reads DSGVTQTPKHLITATGQRVTLRCSPRSGDLSVYWYQQSLDQGLQFLIQYYNGEERAKGNILERFSAQQFPDLHSELNLSSLELGDSALYFCASSVVGAPPNEQFFGPGTRLTVL.

This rearrangement joins TRBV5-6 to TRBJ1-2; perhaps TRBD1 as D (5 bases). V was clipped by 0 bases and J by 8 bases, with 17 bases between them. This CDR3 is 15 amino acids long. Germline V gene data show CDR1 as SGHDT and CDR2 as YYEEEE. CDR3 nucleotide sequence: TGTGCCAGCAGCTTGGGCTGGGTTTTAAGGGGAGGCTACACCTTC. It translates to CASSLGWVLRGGYTF.

This chain links TRBV7-8 with TRBJ1-5; no reliable D call. Germline CDR1 SGHVS, CDR2 FQNEAQ. The CDR3 runs 16 residues. The V end lost 3 bases, the J end lost 4 bases, and 16 bases lay between the germline ends. This chain's CDR3 is CASSFRTSQRNQPQHF. The CDR3 DNA reads TGTGCCAGCAGCTTTCGAACCTCGCAGAGGAATCAGCCCCAGCATTTT.

This clone showed up just a few times. V is TRBV18 and J is TRBJ1-1; 9 bases are shared with TRBD1. The germline CDR1 and CDR2 sequences are KGHSH and LQKENI. Trimming cost V 5 bases and J 4 bases; bases outside gene matches: 2. This CDR3 has 13 amino acids. This CDR3 is CASSTDRGTEAFF. The CDR3 nucleotides read TGTGCCAGCTCAACGGACAGGGGCACTGAAGCTTTCTTT.

The rearrangement uses TRBV7-2 and TRBJ1-3; D is perhaps TRBD1 (6 bases). The CDR3 is 15 residues long. V was cut by 5 bases and J by 0 bases, with 11 bases left in between. CDR1 SGHTA and CDR2 FQGNSA come from the germline V gene. The CDR3 nucleotides are TGTGCCAGCAGCCGGGACACGAGCTCTGGAAACACCATATATTTT. It encodes CASSRDTSSGNTIYF.

The gene calls are TRBV2 and TRBJ1-5; maybe TRBD1 (5 bases). Germline CDR1 is SNHLY and CDR2 is FYNNEI. With 6 bases removed from V and 6 bases from J, the gap between germline ends came to 12 bases. This CDR3 has 13 residues. The CDR3 protein is CASSLGGAQPQHF. The CDR3, as DNA: TGTGCCAGCAGCCTTGGAGGGGCTCAGCCCCAGCATTTT.

This chain links TRBV6-4 with TRBJ2-7; TRBD1 agrees at 11 bases. The CDR3 has 16 amino acids. The V gene's germline CDR1 is MRHNA and CDR2 SNTAGT. V lost 4 bases, J lost 2 bases, and 7 bases stayed unmatched. CDR3 amino acids: CASSVLTGQGAYEQYF. DNA for the CDR3: TGTGCCAGCAGTGTCCTTACGGGACAGGGGGCCTACGAGCAGTACTTC.

The J gene is TRBJ1-2, the V gene TRBV6-5, with TRBD1 matching 10 bases. The CDR3 length is 13 residues. V lost 6 bases to trimming and J lost 6 bases; unmatched junction nucleotides: 4. Germline V gene lookup returns CDR1 MNHEY and CDR2 SVGAGI. The CDR3 loop reads CASRGQGFHGYTF. Here the CDR3 DNA reads TGTGCCAGCAGGGGACAGGGGTTTCATGGCTACACCTTC.

This sequence joins TRBV7-9 and TRBJ1-4; 10 positions match TRBD1. This CDR3 comprises 17 residues. Germline assignment: CDR1 SEHNR and CDR2 FQNEAQ (reference sequence). V shed 5 bases, J shed 7 bases, and the junction held 13 bases outside the gene matches. The CDR3 coding sequence is TGTGCCAGCAGCCGAGCCCAGGGACAGGGGACCGGTGAAAAACTGTTTTTT. As protein: CASSRAQGQGTGEKLFF.

The rearrangement uses TRBV25-1 and TRBJ2-7; 9 bases line up with TRBD1. CDR1 MGHDK and CDR2 SYGVNS come from the germline V gene. The CDR3 consists of 17 residues. The V and J ends lost 2 bases and 4 bases, in that order; junction bases with no gene match: 12. CDR3 in amino acids: CASSEPRRTGVRYEQYF. CDR3 sequence (DNA): TGTGCCAGCAGTGAACCCCGACGGACAGGGGTGAGGTACGAGCAGTACTTC.